A single sample is the source of the 9 T cell receptor beta chains below, sequenced in a study of blood T cell repertoires in COVID-19 (dated by TCRdb to about 2020). Library preparation was by the immunoSEQ multiplex PCR assay. Sourced from immuneACCESS, this table was stored by TCRdb with only in-frame sequences that have V and J called. A share of the clones is absent; for the studies checked, an unresolved V gene accounts for under half, and the remainder has no known explanation. The sample table shows approximately 120,000 clones, and approximately 83% are seen once. The top ten hold just over 6.5% of the sample. The sample taken for sequencing was peripheral blood. These receptors were collected from a man of 80 years or more with active or convalescent COVID-19.

This clone was seen a few times. The chain combines TRBV19 with TRBJ1-1; 8 bases fit TRBD1. Trimming at V came to 8 bases and at J to 3 bases, leaving 5 bases not matched to a gene. The V gene's germline CDR1 is LNHDA and CDR2 SQIVND (reference sequence). The CDR3 has 13 amino acids. CDR3 region: CASGTTGDTEAFF. DNA for the CDR3: TGTGCCAGTGGGACGACAGGGGACACTGAAGCTTTCTTT.

The rearrangement joins TRBV7-8 to TRBJ1-4; D is unresolved. CDR3 length equals 12 residues. The germline gives CDR1 SGHVS, CDR2 FQNEAQ. The ends were cut back, 6 bases at V and 5 bases at J, with 7 bases in the middle. DNA for the CDR3: TGTGCCAGCAGACGGGAAAATGAAAAACTGTTTTTT. It specifies CASRRENEKLFF.

The chain recombines TRBV7-6 with TRBJ1-2; a possible D gene is TRBD1 (6 bases). CDR3 length: 14 residues. V lost 1 base to trimming and J lost 4 bases, with 10 bases between them. Germline assignment: CDR1 SGHVS and CDR2 FNYEAQ. The CDR3 region is CASSLGPDSYGYTF. DNA of the CDR3: TGTGCCAGCAGCTTAGGTCCGGACAGCTATGGCTACACCTTC.

The chain carries TRBV6-1 and TRBJ2-7; a possible D gene is TRBD1 (7 bases). Germline loops: CDR1 MNHNS, CDR2 SASEGT. The CDR3 is 15 amino acids. V lost 2 bases to trimming and J lost 3 bases, with 14 bases between them. In nucleotides, the CDR3 is TGTGCCAGCAGTGAATTCCGGCGGGACAGCTACGAGCAGTACTTC. Translation: CASSEFRRDSYEQYF.

The rearrangement uses TRBV6-4 and TRBJ1-5, with 9 nucleotides matching TRBD1. V gave up 0 bases and J gave up 4 bases; unmatched junction bases: 7. The CDR3 totals 17 residues. Germline CDR1 reads MRHNA; CDR2 reads SNTAGT. CDR3 sequence: CASSDSGQGPANQPQHF. CDR3 sequence (DNA): TGTGCCAGCAGTGACTCCGGACAGGGGCCCGCTAATCAGCCCCAGCATTTT.

The CDR3 loop is CASSIVTGWYNEQFF. CDR3 bases: TGTGCCAGCAGCATCGTGACAGGGTGGTACAATGAGCAGTTCTTC. The chain is built from TRBV7-2 and TRBJ2-1; TRBD1 agrees at 7 bases. CDR1 is SGHTA and CDR2 is FQGNSA in the germline V gene. The CDR3 is made up of 15 amino acids. The V segment lost 5 bases and the J segment 4 bases; nucleotides outside the gene matches: 8.

The V call is TRBV9, the J call TRBJ1-1, with D maybe TRBD1 (6 bases). The CDR3 contains 15 residues. Trimming took 3 bases from V and 0 from J, leaving 12 bases between them. Germline loops: CDR1 SGDLS, CDR2 YYNGEE. CDR3 DNA sequence: TGTGCCAGCAGCGGACTACAGGGCATGAACACTGAAGCTTTCTTT. This encodes CASSGLQGMNTEAFF.

A single count supports this clone. The V gene is TRBV24-1, the J gene TRBJ2-1, with TRBD2 matching over 11 bases. CDR3 length equals 15 residues. The junction had 4 bases not matched to a gene; V was cut back by 1 base and J by 9 bases. In germline, CDR1 is KGHDR, CDR2 SFDVKD. CDR3 amino acids: CATSDLTSGRTEQFF. The CDR3 bases are TGTGCCACCAGTGATTTAACTAGCGGGAGAACTGAGCAGTTCTTC.

In DNA form, the CDR3 reads TGTGCCTGGACCCAGCTAGCAGAAGTCACAGATACGCAGTATTTT. It yields the protein CAWTQLAEVTDTQYF. The chain combines TRBV30 with TRBJ2-3; a possible D gene is TRBD2 (5 bases). Looked up from germline, CDR1 is GTSNPN and CDR2 is SVGIG (reference sequence). CDR3 size: 15 residues. The V and J ends lost 4 bases and 2 bases respectively, with 16 bases between them. Full variable domain (remainder filled in from reference TRBV30 and TRBJ2-3): SQTIHQWPATLVQPVGSPLSLECTVEGTSNPNLYWYRQAAGRGLQLLFYSVGIGQISSEVPQNLSASRPQDRQFILSSKKLLLSDSGFYLCAWTQLAEVTDTQYFGPGTRLTVL.